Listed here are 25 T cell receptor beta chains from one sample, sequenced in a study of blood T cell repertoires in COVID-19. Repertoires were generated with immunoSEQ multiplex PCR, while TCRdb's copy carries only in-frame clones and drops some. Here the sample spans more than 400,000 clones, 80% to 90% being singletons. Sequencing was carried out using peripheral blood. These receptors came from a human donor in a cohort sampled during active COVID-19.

This CDR3 reads CASSSGTGTGNTIYF. CDR3 DNA sequence: TGTGCCAGCAGCTCAGGAACCGGGACAGGGAACACCATATATTTT. The chain combines TRBV7-9 with TRBJ1-3; the match to TRBD1 covers 9 bases. The germline V gene has CDR1 SEHNR and CDR2 FQNEAQ (reference sequence). CDR3 length equals 15 residues. The V and J ends lost 4 bases and 7 bases, in that order; junction bases with no gene match: 8.

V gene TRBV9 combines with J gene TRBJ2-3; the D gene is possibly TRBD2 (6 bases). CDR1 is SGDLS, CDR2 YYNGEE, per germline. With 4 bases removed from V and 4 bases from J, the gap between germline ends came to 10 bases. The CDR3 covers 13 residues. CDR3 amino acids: CASSFGSPDTQYF. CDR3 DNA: TGTGCCAGCAGCTTCGGGAGTCCAGATACGCAGTATTTT.

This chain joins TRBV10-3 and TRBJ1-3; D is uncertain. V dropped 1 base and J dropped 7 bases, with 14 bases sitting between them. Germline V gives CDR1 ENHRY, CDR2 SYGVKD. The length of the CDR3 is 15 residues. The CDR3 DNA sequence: TGTGCCATCAGTGAGTTTATAGCCGTTGGGAACACCATATATTTT. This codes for CAISEFIAVGNTIYF.

The CDR3 nucleotides are TGTGCCAGCAGTTTGTTTGCAGGGGATGAAAAACTGTTTTTT. Translation gives CASSLFAGDEKLFF. V is TRBV28 and J is TRBJ1-4; possible D gene TRBD1, 6 bases. V lost 3 bases to trimming and J lost 6 bases, with 11 bases between them. Germline CDR1 MDHEN, CDR2 SYDVKM. This CDR3 is built from 14 residues.

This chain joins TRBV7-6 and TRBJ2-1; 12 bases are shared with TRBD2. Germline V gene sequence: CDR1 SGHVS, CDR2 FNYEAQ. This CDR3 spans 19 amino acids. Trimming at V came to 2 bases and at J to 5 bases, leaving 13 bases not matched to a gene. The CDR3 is CASSLWPSTSGSVDNEQFF. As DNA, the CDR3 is TGTGCCAGCAGCTTATGGCCCTCGACTAGCGGGAGTGTGGACAATGAGCAGTTCTTC.

CDR3 nucleotides: TGTGCCAGTAGTTTCCGTTCGACAGGGAGCACTGAAGCTTTCTTT. Its protein is CASSFRSTGSTEAFF. This chain links TRBV19 with TRBJ1-1, with 7 bases fitting TRBD1. Trimming took 5 bases from V and 4 from J; bases not matched to a gene: 10. CDR1 is LNHDA and CDR2 is SQIVND in the germline V gene (reference sequence). This CDR3 has 15 residues.

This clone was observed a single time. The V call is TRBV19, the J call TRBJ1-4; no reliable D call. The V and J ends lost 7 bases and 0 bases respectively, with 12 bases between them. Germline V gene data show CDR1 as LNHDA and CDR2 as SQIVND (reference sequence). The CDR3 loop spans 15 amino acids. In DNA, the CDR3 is TGTGCCAGTACTCTTGGAGGGTCAACTAATGAAAAACTGTTTTTT. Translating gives CASTLGGSTNEKLFF. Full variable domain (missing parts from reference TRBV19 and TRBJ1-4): DGGITQSPKYLFRKEGQNVTLSCEQNLNHDAMYWYRQDPGQGLRLIYYSQIVNDFQKGDIAEGYSVSREKKESFPLTVTSAQKNPTAFYLCASTLGGSTNEKLFFGSGTQLSVL.

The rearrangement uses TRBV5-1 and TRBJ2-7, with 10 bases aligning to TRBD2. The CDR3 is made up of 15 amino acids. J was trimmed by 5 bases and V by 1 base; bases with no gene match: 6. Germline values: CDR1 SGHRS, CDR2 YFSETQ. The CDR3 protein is CASSLTSGNLDEQYF. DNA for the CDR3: TGCGCCAGCAGCTTGACTAGCGGGAACCTGGACGAGCAGTACTTC.

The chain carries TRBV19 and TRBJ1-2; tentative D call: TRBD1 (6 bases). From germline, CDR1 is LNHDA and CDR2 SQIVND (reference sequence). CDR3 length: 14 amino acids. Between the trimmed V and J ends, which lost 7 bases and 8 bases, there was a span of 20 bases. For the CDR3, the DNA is TGTGCCAGTACCTTCGACAGGACAGTATGGGGCTACACCTTC. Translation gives CASTFDRTVWGYTF.

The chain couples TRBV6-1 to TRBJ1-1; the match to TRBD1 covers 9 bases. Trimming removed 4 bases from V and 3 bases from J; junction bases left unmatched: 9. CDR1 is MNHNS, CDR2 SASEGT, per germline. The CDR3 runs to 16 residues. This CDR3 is CASSALDRGAYTEAFF. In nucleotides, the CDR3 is TGTGCCAGCAGTGCCTTAGACAGGGGGGCTTACACTGAAGCTTTCTTT.

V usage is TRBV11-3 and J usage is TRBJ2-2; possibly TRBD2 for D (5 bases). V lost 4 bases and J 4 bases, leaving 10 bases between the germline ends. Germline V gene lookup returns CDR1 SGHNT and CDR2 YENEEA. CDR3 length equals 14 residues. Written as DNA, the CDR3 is TGTGCCAGCAGCTCAGTCGAGGGCACCGGGGAGCTGTTTTTT. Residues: CASSSVEGTGELFF.

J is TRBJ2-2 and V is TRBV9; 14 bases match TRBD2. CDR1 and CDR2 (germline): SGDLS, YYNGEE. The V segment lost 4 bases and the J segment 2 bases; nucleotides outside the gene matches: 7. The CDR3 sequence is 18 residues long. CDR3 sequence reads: CASSLPTSGRANTGELFF. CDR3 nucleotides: TGTGCCAGCAGCCTCCCGACTAGCGGGAGGGCCAACACCGGGGAGCTGTTTTTT.

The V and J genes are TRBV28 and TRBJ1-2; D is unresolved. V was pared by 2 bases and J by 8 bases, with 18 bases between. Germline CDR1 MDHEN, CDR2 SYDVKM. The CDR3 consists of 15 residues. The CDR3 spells CASSLGEVRERGYTF. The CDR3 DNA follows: TGTGCCAGCAGTTTAGGGGAAGTGAGGGAACGGGGCTACACCTTC.

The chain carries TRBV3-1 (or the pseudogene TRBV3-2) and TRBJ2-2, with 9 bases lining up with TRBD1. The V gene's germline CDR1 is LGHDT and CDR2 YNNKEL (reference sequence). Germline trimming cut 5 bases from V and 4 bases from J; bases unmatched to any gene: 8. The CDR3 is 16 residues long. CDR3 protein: CASSSVGTGFTGELFF. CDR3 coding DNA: TGTGCCAGCAGCTCAGTCGGGACAGGGTTCACCGGGGAGCTGTTTTTT.

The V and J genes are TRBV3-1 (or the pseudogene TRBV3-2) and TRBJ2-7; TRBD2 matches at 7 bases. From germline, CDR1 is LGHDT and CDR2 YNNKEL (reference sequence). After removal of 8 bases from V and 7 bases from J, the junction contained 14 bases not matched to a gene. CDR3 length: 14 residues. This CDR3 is CASRGGGGVKEQYF. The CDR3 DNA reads TGTGCCAGCCGCGGCGGGGGTGGAGTGAAGGAGCAGTACTTC.

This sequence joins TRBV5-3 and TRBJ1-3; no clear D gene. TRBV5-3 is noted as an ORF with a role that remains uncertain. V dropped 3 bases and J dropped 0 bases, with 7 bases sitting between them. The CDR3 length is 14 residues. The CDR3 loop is CARSCHSSGNTIYF. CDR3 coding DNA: TGTGCCAGAAGCTGTCACAGCTCTGGAAACACCATATATTTT.

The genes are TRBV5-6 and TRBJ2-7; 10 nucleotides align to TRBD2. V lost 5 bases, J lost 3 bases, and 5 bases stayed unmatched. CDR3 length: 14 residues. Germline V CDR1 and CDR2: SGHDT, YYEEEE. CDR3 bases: TGTGCCAGCAGTCGGACTAGCGGTTTCTACGAGCAGTACTTC. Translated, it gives CASSRTSGFYEQYF.

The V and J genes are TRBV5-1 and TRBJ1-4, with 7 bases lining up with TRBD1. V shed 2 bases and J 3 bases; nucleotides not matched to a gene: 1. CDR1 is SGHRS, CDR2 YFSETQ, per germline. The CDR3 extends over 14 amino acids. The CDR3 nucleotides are TGCGCCAGCAGCTTAGGACAGGCTAATGAAAAACTGTTTTTT. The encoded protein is CASSLGQANEKLFF.

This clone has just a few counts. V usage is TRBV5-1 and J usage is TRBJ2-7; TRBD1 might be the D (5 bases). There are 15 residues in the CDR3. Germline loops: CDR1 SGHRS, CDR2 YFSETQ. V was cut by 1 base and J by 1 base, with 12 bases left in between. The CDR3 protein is CASSLTGPWSYEQYF. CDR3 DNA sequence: TGCGCCAGCAGCTTGACAGGCCCATGGTCCTACGAGCAGTACTTC.

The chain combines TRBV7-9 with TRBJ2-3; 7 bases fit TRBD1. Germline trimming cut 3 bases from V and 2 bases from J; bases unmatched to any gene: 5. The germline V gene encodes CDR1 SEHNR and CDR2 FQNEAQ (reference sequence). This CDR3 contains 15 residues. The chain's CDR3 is CASSFRDSLTDTQYF. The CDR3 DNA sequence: TGTGCCAGCAGCTTTAGGGACAGTCTCACAGATACGCAGTATTTT.

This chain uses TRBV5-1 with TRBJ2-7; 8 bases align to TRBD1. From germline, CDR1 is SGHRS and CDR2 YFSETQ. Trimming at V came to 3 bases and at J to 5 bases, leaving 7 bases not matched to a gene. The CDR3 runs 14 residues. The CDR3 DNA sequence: TGCGCCAGCAGCTCCGGACAGGGTAATAACGAGCAGTACTTC. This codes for CASSSGQGNNEQYF.

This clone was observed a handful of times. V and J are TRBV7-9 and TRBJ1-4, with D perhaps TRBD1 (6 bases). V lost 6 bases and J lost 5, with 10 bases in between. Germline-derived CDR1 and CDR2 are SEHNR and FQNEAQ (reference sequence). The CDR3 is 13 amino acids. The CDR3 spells CASSPTGNEKLFF. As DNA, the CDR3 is TGTGCCAGCAGTCCGACAGGAAATGAAAAACTGTTTTTT.

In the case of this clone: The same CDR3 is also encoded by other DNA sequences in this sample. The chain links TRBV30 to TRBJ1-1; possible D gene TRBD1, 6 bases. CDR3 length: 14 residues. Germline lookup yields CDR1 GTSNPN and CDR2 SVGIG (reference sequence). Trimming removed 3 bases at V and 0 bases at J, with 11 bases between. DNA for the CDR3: TGTGCCTGGAGGATACAGGGTGTGAACACTGAAGCTTTCTTT. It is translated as CAWRIQGVNTEAFF.

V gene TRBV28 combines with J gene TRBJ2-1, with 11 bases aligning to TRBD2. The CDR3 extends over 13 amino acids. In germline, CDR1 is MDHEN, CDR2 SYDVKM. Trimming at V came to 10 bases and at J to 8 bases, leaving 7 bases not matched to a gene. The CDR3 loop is CATLAGGRDEQFF. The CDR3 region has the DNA TGTGCCACCTTAGCGGGAGGGAGAGATGAGCAGTTCTTC.

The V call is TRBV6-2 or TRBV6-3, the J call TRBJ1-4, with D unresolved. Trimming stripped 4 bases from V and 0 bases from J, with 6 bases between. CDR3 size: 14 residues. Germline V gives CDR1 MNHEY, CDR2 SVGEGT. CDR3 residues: CASSSRATNEKLFF. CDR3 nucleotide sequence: TGTGCCAGCAGTTCTAGAGCAACTAATGAAAAACTGTTTTTT.